These 15 T cell receptor beta chains were sequenced from one sample in a study of blood T cell repertoires in COVID-19. Assay: immunoSEQ multiplex PCR; the TCRdb copy retains only in-frame clones and omits some. The sample yields some 170,000 clones, about 70% seen once. Material: peripheral blood. The receptors come from a woman aged 50 to 60 with active or convalescent COVID-19.

The chain couples TRBV9 to TRBJ2-7; the D is unclear. The CDR3 has 12 residues. V was clipped by 3 bases and J by 6 bases, with 10 bases between them. The germline gives CDR1 SGDLS, CDR2 YYNGEE. CDR3: CASSADSLEQYF. CDR3 DNA: TGTGCCAGCAGCGCTGACTCCCTCGAGCAGTACTTC.

The chain links TRBV5-6 to TRBJ1-2, with a possible D match to TRBD1 (6 bases). V was trimmed by 2 bases and J by 4 bases, leaving 12 bases between them. Germline assignment: CDR1 SGHDT and CDR2 YYEEEE. The CDR3 contains 14 residues. CDR3 residues: CASSLPQGTYGYTF. The CDR3 DNA sequence: TGTGCCAGCAGCTTACCACAGGGAACCTATGGCTACACCTTC.

The chain uses TRBV9 and TRBJ1-6; 9 positions agree with TRBD1. The V gene end was trimmed by 3 bases and the J gene end by 7 bases; junction bases not matched to a gene: 2. Germline loops: CDR1 SGDLS, CDR2 YYNGEE. The CDR3 is 14 amino acids. The CDR3 DNA follows: TGTGCCAGCAGCGGGGGGACAGGGAATTCACCCCTCCACTTT. Encoded protein: CASSGGTGNSPLHF. Together with reference TRBV9 and TRBJ1-6, the CDR3 gives the full variable domain: DSGVTQTPKHLITATGQRVTLRCSPRSGDLSVYWYQQSLDQGLQFLIQYYNGEERAKGNILERFSAQQFPDLHSELNLSSLELGDSALYFCASSGGTGNSPLHFGNGTRLTVT.

The rearrangement links TRBV5-5 to TRBJ2-2, with D uncertain. V lost 4 bases to trimming and J lost 4 bases, with 11 bases between them. This CDR3 region has 14 residues. In germline, CDR1 is SGHKS, CDR2 YYEKEE (reference sequence). The CDR3 sequence is CASSPTWSTGELFF. CDR3 bases: TGTGCCAGCAGCCCAACGTGGAGCACCGGGGAGCTGTTTTTT.

This chain uses TRBV5-4 with TRBJ2-7; no clear D gene. Trimming took off 8 bases at V and 0 bases at J, with 12 bases between the two ends. The CDR3 loop spans 13 amino acids. In germline, CDR1 is SGHNT, CDR2 YYREEE (reference sequence). CDR3 sequence reads: CASGLENSYEQYF. CDR3 bases: TGTGCCAGTGGCCTGGAGAACTCCTACGAGCAGTACTTC.

V is TRBV19 and J is TRBJ2-7; TRBD1 matches at 7 bases. Trimming took 5 bases from V and 3 from J; bases not matched to a gene: 13. Germline CDR1 and CDR2: LNHDA and SQIVND (reference sequence). The CDR3 contains 16 residues. The CDR3 spells CASSPFYPGQNYEQYF. The DNA of the CDR3 is TGTGCCAGTAGTCCCTTCTACCCGGGACAGAACTACGAGCAGTACTTC.

This clone was recorded a few times. The CDR3 ends on some other residue instead of the conserved phenylalanine or tryptophan, so this is likely a read error. No DNA is shown, since the ends of the CDR3 on it are uncertain; the CDR3 is the one TCRdb lists. The genes are TRBV5-1 and TRBJ2-7; the table's D call, TRBD1, was not checked against the DNA. A total of 9 residues make up the CDR3, ends included. The V gene's germline CDR1 is SGHRS and CDR2 YFSETQ. The CDR3 region is CASNRTGED.

This clone has a handful of counts. The CDR3: CASSMDGQGAYNEQFF. CDR3 DNA sequence: TGTGCCAGTAGTATGGACGGACAGGGGGCCTACAATGAGCAGTTCTTC. V gene TRBV19 combines with J gene TRBJ2-1; 10 nucleotides align to TRBD1. J lost 2 bases, V lost 3 bases, and 4 bases had no gene match. Germline CDR1 is LNHDA and CDR2 is SQIVND (reference sequence). This CDR3 is built from 16 residues.

V gene TRBV19 combines with J gene TRBJ1-5; D is unresolved. The CDR3 is 17 amino acids. In germline, CDR1 is LNHDA, CDR2 SQIVND (reference sequence). Between the trimmed V and J ends, which lost 1 base and 0 bases, there was a span of 13 bases. The DNA of the CDR3 is TGTGCCAGTAGTATAGCAACAGTGTTAGATAGCAATCAGCCCCAGCATTTT. Its protein product is CASSIATVLDSNQPQHF.

This clone has only one observation. The chain's CDR3 is CASSPTSLGNTIYF. The CDR3 region has the DNA TGTGCCAGCAGCCCTACGAGCCTCGGAAACACCATATATTTT. The V gene is TRBV3-1 (or the pseudogene TRBV3-2), the J gene TRBJ1-3, with D uncertain. Germline V lookup: CDR1 LGHDT, CDR2 YNNKEL (reference sequence). The CDR3 runs 14 residues. Between the trimmed V and J ends, which lost 4 bases and 4 bases, there was a span of 11 bases.

This clone came up once. The chain is built from TRBV30 and TRBJ1-6; D uncertain. CDR3 length equals 14 residues. V lost 4 bases, J lost 10 bases, and 17 bases lay in between. Germline CDR1 reads GTSNPN; CDR2 reads SVGIG (reference sequence). CDR3 sequence: CAWTPGGSSSPLHF. The CDR3 DNA follows: TGTGCCTGGACTCCCGGAGGGTCGAGCTCACCCCTCCACTTT.

The table lists this clone with a few counts. The chain couples TRBV5-1 to TRBJ1-6, with 9 bases lining up with TRBD1. The CDR3 is 16 amino acids. V lost 0 bases, J lost 10 bases, and 8 bases stayed unmatched. Germline V lookup: CDR1 SGHRS, CDR2 YFSETQ. The CDR3 region has the DNA TGCGCCAGCAGCTTGGCCGACAGGGGGAAGGGGTCACCCCTCCACTTT. This codes for CASSLADRGKGSPLHF.

This sequence joins TRBV29-1 and TRBJ1-1, with D hard to call. The CDR3 covers 15 residues. Germline V CDR1 and CDR2: SQVTM, ANQGSEA. V was pared by 1 base and J by 4 bases, with 16 bases between. CDR3 in amino acids: CSVEGIWGEGTEAFF. DNA for the CDR3: TGCAGCGTTGAAGGGATTTGGGGAGAGGGCACTGAAGCTTTCTTT.

This clone was found a few times. V and J are TRBV18 and TRBJ1-1, with TRBD1 identical over 8 bases. V lost 1 base and J lost 5; bases outside the gene matches: 3. CDR3 size: 14 residues. Germline assignment: CDR1 KGHSH and CDR2 LQKENI. The chain's CDR3 is CASSPRDRRTEAFF. For the CDR3, the DNA is TGTGCCAGCTCACCACGGGACAGGCGGACTGAAGCTTTCTTT. The variable domain in full, completed from reference TRBV18 and TRBJ1-1, reads NAGVMQNPRHLVRRRGQEARLRCSPMKGHSHVYWYRQLPEEGLKFMVYLQKENIIDESGMPKERFSAEFPKEGPSILRIQQVVRGDSAAYFCASSPRDRRTEAFFGQGTRLTVV.

The V call is TRBV12-3 or TRBV12-4, the J call TRBJ1-6; 8 bases are a match to TRBD1. The CDR3 has 13 residues. V lost 4 bases, J lost 7 bases, and 0 bases stayed unmatched. CDR3 nucleotides: TGTGCCAGCAGTTACAGGGGGAATTCACCCCTCCACTTT. It yields the protein CASSYRGNSPLHF.